These T cell receptor beta chains were read from a single sample in a study of blood T cell repertoires in COVID-19. Method: immunoSEQ multiplex PCR; TCRdb's copy keeps in-frame clones and lacks some. The profile covers tens of thousands of clones, with about 87% appearing a single time and approximately 6.7% taken by the ten largest. Sequencing input: peripheral blood. Receptors were obtained from a woman at least 80 years old with active COVID-19. Both conserved end residues are part of each CDR3. D genes are given only for firm matches. Clone sizes are given selectively: once, few, many, or a class where the clone is expanded.

size: -; J: TRBJ1-3; V: TRBV5-1; D: TRBD1; CDR3: CASSFHGTGGSGNTIYF; DNA: TGCGCCAGCAGCTTTCACGGGACAGGGGGCTCAGGAAACACCATATATTTT
size: -; J: TRBJ2-5; V: TRBV14; D: TRBD1; CDR3: CASSRRQGVQETQYF; DNA: TGTGCCAGCAGCCGCAGACAGGGGGTACAAGAGACCCAGTACTTC
size: -; J: TRBJ2-7; V: TRBV7-2; D: TRBD2; CDR3: CASSSSSGSYYEQYF; DNA: TGTGCCAGCAGCTCATCTAGCGGGTCCTACTACGAGCAGTACTTC
size: -; J: TRBJ2-7; V: TRBV5-1; D: TRBD2; CDR3: CASSLAGTSGSYEQYF; DNA: TGCGCCAGCAGCTTGGCAGGGACTAGCGGCTCCTACGAGCAGTACTTC
size: -; J: TRBJ2-2; V: TRBV28; D: TRBD2; CDR3: CASSSLAGDGPNTGELFF; DNA: TGTGCCAGCAGTTCCCTAGCGGGAGACGGGCCGAACACCGGGGAGCTGTTTTTT
size: -; J: TRBJ1-2; V: TRBV6-5; D: -; CDR3: CASSYSGDSYSNGYTF; DNA: TGTGCCAGCAGTTACTCTGGGGACTCCTACAGCAATGGCTACACCTTC
size: -; J: TRBJ2-5; V: TRBV28; D: -; CDR3: CASSLGGGLKAVETQYF; DNA: TGTGCCAGCAGTTTAGGGGGGGGCCTGAAGGCGGTGGAGACCCAGTACTTC
size: -; J: TRBJ2-5; V: TRBV27; D: -; CDR3: CASSFGGAWDPRTQYF; DNA: TGTGCCAGCAGTTTTGGGGGGGCCTGGGACCCTAGGACCCAGTACTTC
size: -; J: TRBJ2-2; V: TRBV4-3; D: -; CDR3: CASSPTGNTGELFF; DNA: TGCGCCAGCAGCCCGACAGGGAACACCGGGGAGCTGTTTTTT
size: -; J: TRBJ1-1; V: TRBV28; D: TRBD1; CDR3: CASSFAGQLKEAFF; DNA: TGTGCCAGCAGTTTCGCGGGACAGTTAAAAGAAGCTTTCTTT
size: once; J: TRBJ2-1; V: TRBV19; D: TRBD2; CDR3: CASTANSGRPYNEQFF; DNA: TGTGCCAGTACCGCTAATAGCGGGAGGCCCTACAATGAGCAGTTCTTC
size: -; J: TRBJ1-1; V: TRBV14; D: TRBD1; CDR3: CASSLRGRTGNTEAFF; DNA: TGTGCCAGCAGCCTCCGGGGAAGGACAGGAAACACTGAAGCTTTCTTT
size: -; J: TRBJ2-5; V: TRBV27; D: -; CDR3: CASGLAGMRETQYF; DNA: TGTGCCAGCGGTCTGGCGGGGATGAGGGAGACCCAGTACTTC
size: few; J: TRBJ2-3; V: TRBV11-3; D: -; CDR3: CASSSPGGNTQYF; DNA: TGTGCCAGCAGTTCCCCGGGGGGCAATACGCAGTATTTT
size: -; J: TRBJ1-2; V: TRBV7-3; D: TRBD1; CDR3: CASSLLTGVDYGYTF; DNA: TGTGCCAGCAGCTTATTGACAGGGGTAGACTATGGCTACACCTTC
size: -; J: TRBJ2-4; V: TRBV7-3; D: -; CDR3: CASSPNRDTEGKNIQYF; DNA: TGTGCCAGCAGCCCCAATAGAGATACGGAGGGAAAAAACATTCAGTACTTC
size: -; J: TRBJ2-4; V: TRBV7-2; D: TRBD1; CDR3: CASSFKDRDTIQYF; DNA: TGTGCCAGCAGCTTTAAGGACAGGGACACCATTCAGTACTTC
size: once; J: TRBJ1-6; V: TRBV3-1/TRBV3-2; D: -; CDR3: CASSQARGVRRPLHF; DNA: TGTGCCAGCAGCCAAGCCCGAGGAGTAAGGAGGCCTCTCCACTTT
size: -; J: TRBJ1-3; V: TRBV5-4; D: -; CDR3: CASSLAVSGNTIYF; DNA: TGTGCCAGCAGCTTGGCGGTCTCTGGAAACACCATATATTTT
size: -; J: TRBJ2-1; V: TRBV5-8; D: TRBD2; CDR3: CASSLDLAGGYEQFF; DNA: TGTGCCAGCAGCTTGGATCTAGCGGGAGGGTATGAGCAGTTCTTC